The sequence of this T cell receptor (beta chain) was determined in a study of blood T cell repertoires in COVID-19 (dated by TCRdb to 2020 to 2022). Regarding the study in general: Samples covering the acute and convalescent phases of COVID-19 were provided by collaborators in the United States, Italy and Spain. The repertoires were made available in a free public database intended to serve as a resource for research on the immune response to SARS-CoV-2. The samples were drawn from the first 160 participants of the ongoing ImmuneRACE study and from 950 to 1,500 subjects provided by 6 global collaborators. HLA class I and class II types, where available, came from metadata supplied by the sample provider rather than from assay-based typing. A de-identified subject ID, COVID-19 status, age in years and sex were almost always included in the sample metadata. The prospective study material was composed of cDNA or gDNA derived from T cells, B-cell-depleted T cells, or PBMCs. Deeply sampled blood TCRbeta repertoires from subjects exposed to, actively infected with, or recovered from COVID-19 were included in the dataset.

A word on this clone: Its antigen target is currently unknown. The input lacks base qualities; no much larger clone sits a single base away.

The immunoSEQ Assay, a bias-controlled multiplex PCR, was used to amplify TCRbeta CDR3 regions from genomic DNA. The study's own analysis went as follows. Nucleated cell counts per sample were estimated from amplification of reference gene primers within the assay. To quantify the absolute abundance of each unique TCRbeta CDR3 rearrangement, sequence reads were collapsed and filtered. For each sample, productive Simpson clonality was calculated as the square root of Simpson's diversity index over productive rearrangements. Drawn from immuneACCESS, this table holds only the in-frame rearrangements with V and J called that TCRdb kept. Clones are partly lost; checked studies trace under half to an unresolved V gene and leave the rest unexplained. Clone size and V and J calls were adopted from that table, with D and trimming inferred from the DNA. This sample holds about 82,000 clones; more than 70% were observed only once. Over 15% of the sample is taken by the ten largest.

General study outcomes and caveats: How much clinical and demographic metadata was included differed by source and by participant, and the metadata was provided uncurated.

The CDR3, from cysteine to phenylalanine, totals 14 residues. Kept here is only the CDR3 DNA, which spans 42 bases and is read in frame from base 1. The germline V and J ends show losses of 3 bases and 9 bases respectively, and no gene match explains 4 bases of the junction. CDR1 and CDR2 were assigned from the germline V gene as SGDLS and YYNGEE. The collaborating institutions used their own protocols to collect whole blood in K2EDTA tubes. For TCRbeta analysis, collaborators shipped samples in one of three forms: frozen whole blood, isolated PBMCs, or DNA extracted from either of those sample types.

The chain links TRBV9 with TRBJ1-6, and TRBD1 matches 9 of the central bases. Sequencing input: peripheral blood. The source of this sequence is a woman aged 60-75 years with acute or convalescent COVID-19. The DNA is TGTGCCAGCAGCGCACAGGGGGCGTCTTCACCCCTCCACTTT. It encodes CASSAQGASSPLHF.